The clone carrying this TCR beta chain was detected many times. The data stem from a study of control samples from healthy donors and cancer patients. Repertoires were generated with immunoSEQ multiplex PCR, while TCRdb's copy carries only in-frame clones and drops some. The sample lists about 180,000 clones; 85% to 90% were seen once. The V end was cut by 2 bases, the J end by 11 bases, with 16 bases between. Germline values: CDR1 MDHEN, CDR2 SYDVKM. This CDR3 is built from 15 residues. The TCR originated in a woman between 50 and 59 years old in good health. The chain uses TRBV28 and TRBJ1-6; tentatively, D is TRBD1 (5 bases). Sample: blood. CDR3 bases: TGTGCCAGCAGTTTAGACTTTGGGGCCAGGCCACCCCTCCACTTT. This sequence encodes CASSLDFGARPPLHF.